One and the same sample provided the 3 T cell receptor beta chains below, sequenced in a study of shared clonotypes between healthy human individuals. The repertoire was sequenced with immunoSEQ multiplex PCR; TCRdb's copy has only in-frame clones and lacks some. The top ten clones hold over 8.5% of a sample with more than 200,000 clones, 60% to 80% of them seen once. Sequencing was carried out using memory CD4+ T cells sorted from blood. Subset here: CD45RA-negative fraction. These TCRs come from a young man in good health.

The chain combines TRBV2 with TRBJ1-1; 10 bases agree with TRBD1. Trimming cost V 6 bases and J 0 bases; bases outside gene matches: 7. The CDR3 extends over 16 amino acids. CDR1 SNHLY and CDR2 FYNNEI come from the germline V gene. CDR3: CASRARQGALNTEAFF. In DNA, the CDR3 is TGTGCCAGCAGAGCCCGACAGGGGGCTCTGAACACTGAAGCTTTCTTT.

The chain has TRBV6-6 and TRBJ2-7, with 9 bases fitting TRBD1. Germline lookup yields CDR1 MNHNY and CDR2 SVGAGI (reference sequence). Trimming took 6 bases from V and 5 from J; bases not matched to a gene: 11. The CDR3 is made up of 15 amino acids. The DNA for the CDR3 is TGTGCCAGCAGCCCACCGGGACAGGGTGACCACGAGCAGTACTTC. Protein: CASSPPGQGDHEQYF.

V is TRBV21-1 and J is TRBJ2-5; no DNA check was done on the table's D call, TRBD2. TRBV21-1 is a recognized pseudogene. The CDR3 extends over 13 amino acids. CDR3 protein: CARESGLQETQYF. The CDR3 coding sequence is TGTGCCAGGGAAAGCGGGCTCCAAGAGACCCAGTACTTC.